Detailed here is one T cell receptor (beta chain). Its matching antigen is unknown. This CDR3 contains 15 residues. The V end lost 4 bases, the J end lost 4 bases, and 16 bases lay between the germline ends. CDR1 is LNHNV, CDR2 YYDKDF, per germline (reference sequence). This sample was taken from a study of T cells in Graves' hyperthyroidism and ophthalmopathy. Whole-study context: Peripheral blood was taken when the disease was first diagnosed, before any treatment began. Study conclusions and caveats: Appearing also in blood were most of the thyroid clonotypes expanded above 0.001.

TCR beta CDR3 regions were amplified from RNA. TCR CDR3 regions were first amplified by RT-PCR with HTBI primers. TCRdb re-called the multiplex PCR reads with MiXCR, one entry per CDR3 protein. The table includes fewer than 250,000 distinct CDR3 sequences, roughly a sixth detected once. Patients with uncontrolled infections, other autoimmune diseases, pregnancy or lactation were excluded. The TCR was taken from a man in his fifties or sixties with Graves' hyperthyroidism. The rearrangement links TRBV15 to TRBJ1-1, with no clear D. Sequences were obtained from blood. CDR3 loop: CATSIPGAASTEAFF. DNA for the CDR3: TGTGCCACCAGCATACCCGGCGCAGCGAGCACTGAAGCTTTCTTT.